Each of the 7 T cell receptor beta chains below was sequenced from the same sample in a study of Graves' ophthalmopathy and Graves' hyperthyroidism. Transcripts of RNA were the source for amplifying TCR beta CDR3 regions. RT-PCR in the first round used HTBI primers; a second-round multiplex PCR followed. From the multiplex PCR reads, TCRdb called clonotypes with MiXCR, one entry per CDR3 protein. The top ten clones hold approximately 7% of a sample with over 500,000 distinct CDR3 sequences, 20% to 25% of them seen once. Material for sequencing was peripheral blood. Receptors were obtained from a woman aged 18-29 years with stable Graves' hyperthyroidism. Some clones in this sample may be carry-over from other donors' samples.

Remarks on this clonotype: A junction end diverges from the germline sequence, so it may reflect a read error. The chain uses TRBV24-1 and TRBJ1-5; a possible D gene is TRBD1 (5 bases). CDR3 length: 14 residues. Germline loops: CDR1 KGHDR, CDR2 SFDVKD. The CDR3 is CATSEGVSNQPQHF. In DNA form, the CDR3 reads TGTGCCACCAGTGAGGGGGTTAGCAATCAGCCTCAGCATTTT.

This clonotype was detected only once. The rearrangement uses TRBV12-3 or TRBV12-4 and TRBJ2-7; 10 nucleotides align to TRBD1. CDR3 length equals 15 residues. V shed 6 bases and J 7 bases; nucleotides not matched to a gene: 12. CDR3 coding DNA: TGTGCCAGCAGCGATTCCGGGACAGGGGTGGGTGAGCAGTACTTC. Amino acids: CASSDSGTGVGEQYF.

In this sample, this clonotype turned up many times. V usage is TRBV30 and J usage is TRBJ2-7; 8 bases line up with TRBD1. Germline assignment: CDR1 GTSNPN and CDR2 SVGIG (reference sequence). The CDR3 extends over 16 amino acids. V trimming: 0 bases; J trimming: 0 bases; junction bases outside the gene matches: 7. The CDR3 bases are TGTGCCTGGAGTGTATCCGTGACAGGGGACTCCTACGAGCAGTACTTC. Amino acid sequence: CAWSVSVTGDSYEQYF.

In its sample, this clonotype was seen many times. An end of the junction does not agree with germline; a read error may underlie this. The chain carries TRBV19 and TRBJ1-1; D ambiguous. This CDR3 has 15 amino acids. Per the germline V gene, CDR1 is LNHDA and CDR2 is SQIVND (reference sequence). The CDR3: CAGSPQTARPTEAFF. In DNA form, the CDR3 reads TGTGCCGGTAGTCCTCAGACGGCTAGACCCACTGAAGCTTTCTTT.

At least ten counts were recorded for this clonotype. The chain combines TRBV20-1 with TRBJ2-5, with unresolved D. Germline values: CDR1 DFQATT, CDR2 SNEGSKA (reference sequence). CDR3 length: 11 residues. V was trimmed by 1 base and J by 5 bases, leaving 5 bases between them. For the CDR3, the DNA is TGCAGTGCTAGAGCCAGGGAGACCCAGTACTTC. Its translation is CSARARETQYF.

This clonotype was detected only a few times. V usage is TRBV20-1 and J usage is TRBJ1-2, with D possibly being TRBD1 (6 bases). Germline loops: CDR1 DFQATT, CDR2 SNEGSKA (reference sequence). With 6 bases removed from V and 2 bases from J, the gap between germline ends came to 16 bases. This CDR3 has 14 amino acids. The chain's CDR3 is CSAPVGGRNYGYTF. The CDR3 nucleotides read TGCAGTGCCCCGGTGGGGGGGCGCAACTATGGCTACACCTTC.

CDR3 region: CASSQAGIQGADNEQFF. CDR3 DNA: TGTGCCAGCAGCCAAGCCGGAATACAGGGAGCTGACAATGAGCAGTTCTTC. The chain links TRBV4-2 to TRBJ2-1; possible D gene TRBD1, 6 bases. Germline CDR1 and CDR2: LGHNA and YNFKEQ. Trimming left V 1 base short and J 5 bases short, with 18 bases between. The CDR3 has 17 residues.